The T cell receptor beta chain described here comes from a study of cytomegalovirus exposure and HLA in healthy donors. Study-wide points: Most of the TCR beta V segments (in an earlier analysis) were productive either about 87% or about 30% of the time. Later work associated over 15,000 TCR beta sequences with HLA alleles at 0.05 false discovery rate.

This PCR relied on a set of 60 Vbeta primers and 13 Jbeta primers. The assay was immunoSEQ multiplex PCR, and TCRdb's table has in-frame clones only and misses some. Of over 150,000 clones listed, around 75% were seen once; the top ten hold approximately 2.8%. On this clone itself: Antigen: not known.

This clonotype was sampled from a woman aged 25 to 39 in good health and CMV-seropositive. The sample was PBMCs.

The CDR3 is CASSPTWGGQSSYEQYF. In DNA form, the CDR3 reads TGTGCCAGTAGTCCCACCTGGGGAGGGCAGAGCTCCTACGAGCAGTACTTC. This rearrangement joins TRBV19 to TRBJ2-7; 7 bases fit TRBD2. V lost 5 bases, J lost 0 bases, and 13 bases stayed unmatched. In germline, CDR1 is LNHDA, CDR2 SQIVND (reference sequence). The CDR3 sequence is 17 residues long.